The TCR beta chain under discussion was sequenced for a study of neoadjuvant nivolumab and ipilimumab in lung cancer. CDR1 and CDR2 (germline): DFQATT, SNEGSKA (reference sequence). This CDR3 spans 11 amino acids. Overall study results and limits: Pathologic regression was not significantly tied to TCR clonality.

TCRdb's copy holds only in-frame clones and misses some; the assay was immunoSEQ multiplex PCR. The profile shows 45,000 to 55,000 clones, 80% to 90% of them singletons. As concerns this clone: Antigen unknown. The junction departs from the called germline gene at one end, perhaps through a read error.

The sequencing used blood, collected before neoadjuvant nivolumab, alone or with ipilimumab. V usage is TRBV20-1 and J usage is TRBJ2-1; D unresolved. The TCR was taken from an adult with non-small cell lung cancer. Some clones in this sample may be carry-over from other donors' samples. CDR3 sequence: CSARARSAMVF. In nucleotides, the CDR3 is TGCAGTGCTAGAGCAAGAAGCGCCATGGTCTTC.